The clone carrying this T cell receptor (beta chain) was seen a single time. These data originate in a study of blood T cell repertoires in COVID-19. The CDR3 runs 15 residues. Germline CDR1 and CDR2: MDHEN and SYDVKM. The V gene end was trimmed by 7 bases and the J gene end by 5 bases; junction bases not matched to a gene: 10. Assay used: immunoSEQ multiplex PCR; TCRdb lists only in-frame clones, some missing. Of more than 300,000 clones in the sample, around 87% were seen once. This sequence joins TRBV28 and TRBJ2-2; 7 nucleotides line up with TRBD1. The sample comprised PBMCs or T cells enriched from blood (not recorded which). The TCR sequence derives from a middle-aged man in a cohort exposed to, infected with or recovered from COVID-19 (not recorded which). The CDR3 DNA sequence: TGTGCCAGCACAAAAGGGGGCAGAGGGACCGGGGAGCTGTTTTTT. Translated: CASTKGGRGTGELFF. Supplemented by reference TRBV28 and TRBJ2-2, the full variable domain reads DVKVTQSSRYLVKRTGEKVFLECVQDMDHENMFWYRQDPGLGLRLIYFSYDVKMKEKGDIPEGYSVSREKKERFSLILESASTNQTSMYLCASTKGGRGTGELFFGEGSRLTVL.